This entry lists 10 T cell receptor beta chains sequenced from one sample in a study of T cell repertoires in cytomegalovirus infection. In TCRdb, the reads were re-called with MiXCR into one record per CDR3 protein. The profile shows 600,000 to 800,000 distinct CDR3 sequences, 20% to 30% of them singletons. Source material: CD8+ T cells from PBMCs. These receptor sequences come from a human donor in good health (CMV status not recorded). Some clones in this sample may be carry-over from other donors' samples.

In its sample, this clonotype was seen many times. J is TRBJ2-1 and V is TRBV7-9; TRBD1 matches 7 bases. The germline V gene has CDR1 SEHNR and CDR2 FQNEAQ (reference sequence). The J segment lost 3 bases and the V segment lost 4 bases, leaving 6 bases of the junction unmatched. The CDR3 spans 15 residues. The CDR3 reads CASSYGDSDYNEQFF. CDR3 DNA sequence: TGTGCCAGCAGCTACGGGGACAGCGACTACAATGAGCAGTTCTTC. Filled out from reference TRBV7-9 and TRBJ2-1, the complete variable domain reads DTGVSQNPRHKITKRGQNVTFRCDPISEHNRLYWYRQTLGQGPEFLTYFQNEAQLEKSRLLSDRFSAERPKGSFSTLEIQRTEQGDSAMYLCASSYGDSDYNEQFFGPGTRLTVL.

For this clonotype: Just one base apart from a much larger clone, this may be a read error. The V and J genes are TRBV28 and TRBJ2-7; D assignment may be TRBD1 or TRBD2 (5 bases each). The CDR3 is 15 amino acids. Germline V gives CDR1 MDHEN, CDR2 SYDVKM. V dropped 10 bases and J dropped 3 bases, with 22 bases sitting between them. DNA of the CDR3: TGTGCCAACAGCCAAATCCTCGGGACGATCTACGAGCAGTACGTC. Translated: CANSQILGTIYEQYV.

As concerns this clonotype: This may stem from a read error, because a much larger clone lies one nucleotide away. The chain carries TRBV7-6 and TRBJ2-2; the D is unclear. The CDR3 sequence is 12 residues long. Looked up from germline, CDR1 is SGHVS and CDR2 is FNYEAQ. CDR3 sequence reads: CVSSVDGGELFF. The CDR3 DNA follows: TGTGTCAGCAGCGTGGACGGCGGGGAGCTGTTTTTT.

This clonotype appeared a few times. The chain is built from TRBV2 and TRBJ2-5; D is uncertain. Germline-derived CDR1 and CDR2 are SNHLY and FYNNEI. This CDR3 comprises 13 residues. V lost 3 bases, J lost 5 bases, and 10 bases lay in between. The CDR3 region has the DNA TGTGCCAGCAGTGACTGGCAATTGGAGACCCAGTACTTC. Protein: CASSDWQLETQYF.

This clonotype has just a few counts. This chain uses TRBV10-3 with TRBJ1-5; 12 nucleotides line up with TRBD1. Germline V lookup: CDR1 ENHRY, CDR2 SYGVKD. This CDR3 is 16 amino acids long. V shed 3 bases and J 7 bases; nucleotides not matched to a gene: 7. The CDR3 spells CAISESGTGGGQPQHF. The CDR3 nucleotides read TGTGCCATCAGTGAATCCGGGACAGGGGGCGGACAGCCCCAGCATTTT.

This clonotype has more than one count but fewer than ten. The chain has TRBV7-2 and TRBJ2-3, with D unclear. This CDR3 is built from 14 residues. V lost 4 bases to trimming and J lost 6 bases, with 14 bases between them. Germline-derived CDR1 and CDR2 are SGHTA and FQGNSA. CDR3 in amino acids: CASSSDPTPDTQYF. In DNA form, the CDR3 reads TGTGCCAGCAGCTCCGATCCAACCCCGGATACGCAGTATTTT. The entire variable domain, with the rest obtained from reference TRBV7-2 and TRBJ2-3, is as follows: GAGVSQSPSNKVTEKGKDVELRCDPISGHTALYWYRQSLGQGLEFLIYFQGNSAPDKSGLPSDRFSAERTGGSVSTLTIQRTQQEDSAVYLCASSSDPTPDTQYFGPGTRLTVL.

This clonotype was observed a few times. This CDR3 is CASSLRGGASRYGYTF. The CDR3 coding sequence is TGTGCCAGCAGTTTAAGAGGGGGCGCATCCCGATATGGCTACACCTTC. The chain joins TRBV28 to TRBJ1-2, with 7 bases that match TRBD1. J lost 5 bases, V lost 2 bases, and 11 bases had no gene match. The CDR3 loop spans 16 amino acids. Germline loops: CDR1 MDHEN, CDR2 SYDVKM.

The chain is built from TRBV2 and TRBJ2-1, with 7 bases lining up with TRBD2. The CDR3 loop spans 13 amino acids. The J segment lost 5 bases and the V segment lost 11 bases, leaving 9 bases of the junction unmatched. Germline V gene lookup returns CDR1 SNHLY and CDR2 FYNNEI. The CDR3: CAPRTREDNEQFF. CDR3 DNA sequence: TGTGCCCCCCGGACTAGAGAAGACAATGAGCAGTTCTTC.

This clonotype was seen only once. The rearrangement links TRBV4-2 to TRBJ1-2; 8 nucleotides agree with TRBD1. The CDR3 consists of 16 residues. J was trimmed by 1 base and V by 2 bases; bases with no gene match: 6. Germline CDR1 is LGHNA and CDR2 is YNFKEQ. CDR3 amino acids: CASSQRRTGSNYGYTF. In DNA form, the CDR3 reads TGTGCCAGCAGCCAAAGGAGGACAGGGAGTAACTATGGCTACACCTTC.

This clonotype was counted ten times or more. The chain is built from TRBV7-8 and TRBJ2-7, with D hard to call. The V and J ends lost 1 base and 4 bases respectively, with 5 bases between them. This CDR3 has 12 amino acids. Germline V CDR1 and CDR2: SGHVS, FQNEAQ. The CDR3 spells CASSLVKYEQYF. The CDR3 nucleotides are TGTGCCAGCAGCTTAGTGAAGTACGAGCAGTACTTC.